This is a list of T cell receptor beta chains from one sample in a study of shared T cell receptors in the human thymus. TCRdb keeps only in-frame clones here, not all; method: immunoSEQ multiplex PCR. The sample shows some 700,000 clones, 70% to 90% of them seen only once. This sample was also put to use in a study of human thymus T cells.

What was sequenced was thymocytes. The receptors originated from a girl under three years old with a congenital heart defect. CDR3s include the opening cysteine and the closing phenylalanine or tryptophan. The order of the fields is J gene, V gene, D gene, clone size, CDR3 DNA, CDR3 protein. D genes are given only for firm matches. Clone size is stated in some rows and not others, as once, few, many or a class when expanded.

>TRBJ2-7|TRBV27|TRBD1|-
TGTGCCAGCAGGGGGGGACAGGGGTGGGTTGGAGTCTCCTACGAGCAGTACTTC
CASRGGQGWVGVSYEQYF
>TRBJ2-3|TRBV11-1|-|-
TGTGCCAGCAGCTTAGGGCTTGTGGTCGTCCCAGATACGCAGTATTTT
CASSLGLVVVPDTQYF
>TRBJ1-1|TRBV4-3|-|-
TGCGCCAGCAGCCATGGGGGGACTGAAGCTTTCTTT
CASSHGGTEAFF
>TRBJ1-6|TRBV7-6|TRBD1|-
TGTGCCAGCAGCCCAAGGCCCCAATCCCGACAGGGTTATAATTCCCCCCTCCACTTT
CASSPRPQSRQGYNSPLHF
>TRBJ1-5|TRBV27|TRBD1|-
TGTGCCAGCAGTAACCGTTACAGGGGGCGCGGCAATCAGCCCCAGCATTTT
CASSNRYRGRGNQPQHF
>TRBJ2-1|TRBV28|TRBD2|once
TGTGCCAGCAGTCCCACAGCGGGGGAGACCTACAATGAGCAGTTCTTC
CASSPTAGETYNEQFF
>TRBJ2-3|TRBV5-5|-|-
TGTGCCAGCAGCTTGGGACTAGACGTCGCAGATACGCAGTATTTT
CASSLGLDVADTQYF
>TRBJ2-1|TRBV30|TRBD2|-
TGTGCCTGGAGTGACGGACCGGGACTAGCGGGGGGCTCCTACAATGAGCAGTTCTTC
CAWSDGPGLAGGSYNEQFF
>TRBJ1-1|TRBV27|TRBD1|-
TGTGCCAGCAGTCCGGACAGGGGGCGCACGTCGAACACTGAAGCTTTCTTT
CASSPDRGRTSNTEAFF
>TRBJ1-5|TRBV4-1|TRBD1|-
TGCGCCAGCAGCCAAGATTGGCCGGGGGACAGGGGTTTGCCCCAGCATTTT
CASSQDWPGDRGLPQHF
>TRBJ1-3|TRBV5-4|-|-
TGTGCCAGCAGCTTACGGGGAAACACCATATATTTT
CASSLRGNTIYF
>TRBJ1-6|TRBV7-9|-|-
TGTGCCAGCAGCTTATGGAGTCATTCCAATTCACCCCTCCACTTT
CASSLWSHSNSPLHF
>TRBJ1-2|TRBV5-1|TRBD1|once
TGCGCCAGCAGCGCGGGACAGCCAAACTATGGCTACACCTTC
CASSAGQPNYGYTF
>TRBJ1-1|TRBV19|TRBD1|-
TGTGCCAGTAGTATCAGGGACAGCTTGAACACTGAAGCTTTCTTT
CASSIRDSLNTEAFF
>TRBJ2-6|TRBV7-9|-|-
TGTGCCAGCAGCTTATCACACATCTCTCAGGGGTCTGGGGCCAACGTCCTGACTTTC
CASSLSHISQGSGANVLTF
>TRBJ2-1|TRBV5-6|-|once
TGTGCCAGCAGCTTCTTTGGGGTTGGGCGGGGCACGGATGAGCAGTTCTTC
CASSFFGVGRGTDEQFF
>TRBJ2-7|TRBV27|TRBD1|-
TGTGCCAGCAGCTACGCCGGGACAGGTGGCGAGCAGTACTTC
CASSYAGTGGEQYF
>TRBJ2-1|TRBV29-1|TRBD2|-
TGCAGCGTTGAAGATTGGGCTAGCGGGTGCAATGAGCAGTTCTTC
CSVEDWASGCNEQFF
>TRBJ2-2|TRBV10-2|-|-
TGCGCCAGCCACGCCCGGACAGCCAACACCGGGGAGCTGTTTTTT
CASHARTANTGELFF
>TRBJ1-4|TRBV28|-|few
TGTGCCAGCAGTTTGGAGGGGCGAGAAAAACTGTTTTTT
CASSLEGREKLFF
>TRBJ2-2|TRBV29-1|-|-
TGCAGCGTTGAGGCTCCCACCGGGGAGCTGTTTTTT
CSVEAPTGELFF
>TRBJ1-5|TRBV4-1|TRBD1|-
TGCGCCAGCAGCCAAGGGGGACAGGCAAATCAGCCCCAGCATTTT
CASSQGGQANQPQHF
>TRBJ1-5|TRBV6-5|TRBD1|-
TGTGCCAGCAGCCGGGACAGTTATAGCAATCAGCCCCAGCATTTT
CASSRDSYSNQPQHF
>TRBJ1-2|TRBV5-1|-|once
TGCGCCAGCAGCTGGAGCTCACAGGGCGTGGATGGCTACACCTTC
CASSWSSQGVDGYTF
>TRBJ1-6|TRBV7-8|-|-
TGTGCCAGCAGCCCGAACACTAGCTCCTATAATTCACCCCTCCACTTT
CASSPNTSSYNSPLHF
>TRBJ1-1|TRBV7-7|-|-
TGTGCTAGGATCCCCCTAAGTCCGTGGTGGCAGGGTACTGAAGCTTTCTTT
CARIPLSPWWQGTEAFF
>TRBJ2-1|TRBV5-1|-|-
TGCGCCAGCAGCCCCATGGGCGATGAGCAGTTCTTC
CASSPMGDEQFF
>TRBJ2-3|TRBV4-3|TRBD2|-
TGCGCCAGCAGCCTATGGACTAGCGGGGGACCAGATACGCAGTATTTT
CASSLWTSGGPDTQYF